One and the same sample provided the 3 T cell receptor beta chains below, sequenced in a study of liver allograft versus peripheral blood T cells. The overall study: T cell receptor repertoires in transplanted livers were compared with those in recipients' peripheral blood.

Via MiXCR, TCRdb re-called the reads, giving one row per CDR3 protein. The sample has around 11,000 distinct CDR3 sequences, 20% to 25% seen once; the top ten hold roughly 1.5%. The source is a human patient who had a liver transplant. Some T cells may trace back to the graft donor.

This clonotype is medium-sized in the sample. The chain uses TRBV20-1 and TRBJ2-7, with 7 bases aligning to TRBD1. There are 14 residues in the CDR3. The germline CDR1 and CDR2 sequences are DFQATT and SNEGSKA (reference sequence). J gave up 1 base and V 1 base, and 4 bases lay outside the gene matches. In DNA form, the CDR3 reads TGCAGTGCTAGAGCAGGGGGTCGATCCTACGAGCAGTACTTC. Protein sequence: CSARAGGRSYEQYF.

The rearrangement uses TRBV20-1 and TRBJ2-1; 10 positions agree with TRBD2. V lost 1 base to trimming and J lost 11 bases; unmatched junction nucleotides: 2. The germline CDR1 and CDR2 sequences are DFQATT and SNEGSKA (reference sequence). This CDR3 region has 12 residues. The CDR3 nucleotides are TGCAGTGCTAGAGGGACTAGCGGTAAGCAGTTCTTC. Translated: CSARGTSGKQFF.

This clonotype is medium-sized. The chain has TRBV6-1 and TRBJ2-7; no firm D call. There are 15 residues in the CDR3. V lost 7 bases and J 0 bases, leaving 16 bases between the germline ends. The germline CDR1 and CDR2 sequences are MNHNS and SASEGT. The CDR3 DNA is TGTGCCAGCACCCTGATGCGGCCCAGCTCCTACGAGCAGTACTTC. Translated, it gives CASTLMRPSSYEQYF.